Listed below are T cell receptor beta chains from one sample, sequenced in a study of shared clonotypes between healthy human individuals. Some clones are missing from TCRdb's copy, which holds only in-frame ones; the method was immunoSEQ multiplex PCR. Among roughly 1,000,000 clones, 75% to 85% were seen once, and the ten largest hold more than 0.5%. Material: memory CD4+ T cells from PBMCs. These receptors came from a young man in good health. Some clones in this sample may be carry-over from other donors' samples. Both conserved end residues are part of each CDR3. Each record gives: V gene, clone size, J gene, D gene, CDR3 DNA, CDR3 protein. A D gene is named only where the DNA matches it firmly. A row's size may be missing; if present it is once, few, many or a size class.

v_call: TRBV5-1
clone_size: many
j_call: TRBJ2-7
d_call: TRBD2
cdr3_nt: TGCGCCAGCAGCCCCCGGACTAGCGGCCCCGAGGAGCAGTACTTC
cdr3_aa: CASSPRTSGPEEQYF

v_call: TRBV28
clone_size: -
j_call: TRBJ2-5
d_call: -
cdr3_nt: TGTGCCAGCAGTTTTCAGGGTCCGCTAGAGACCCAGTACTTC
cdr3_aa: CASSFQGPLETQYF

v_call: TRBV9
clone_size: -
j_call: TRBJ2-2
d_call: -
cdr3_nt: TGTGCCAGCAGCGTAGAAGGGGCCTTTGTGGCCGGGGAGCTGTTTTTT
cdr3_aa: CASSVEGAFVAGELFF

v_call: TRBV5-1
clone_size: -
j_call: TRBJ1-2
d_call: -
cdr3_nt: TGCGCCAGCAGCTGGACGGGGACTACAGGGCTTTTCGGCTACACCTTC
cdr3_aa: CASSWTGTTGLFGYTF

v_call: TRBV7-2
clone_size: -
j_call: TRBJ2-1
d_call: TRBD1
cdr3_nt: TGTGCCAGCAGCCAGGGGGCGGAGCTACCTTGGTTCTTC
cdr3_aa: CASSQGAELPWFF

v_call: TRBV11-3
clone_size: once
j_call: TRBJ2-1
d_call: -
cdr3_nt: TGTGCCAGCAGCTTAGTGGACAATGAGCAGTTCTTC
cdr3_aa: CASSLVDNEQFF

v_call: TRBV28
clone_size: -
j_call: TRBJ2-3
d_call: -
cdr3_nt: TGTGCCAGCAGCTCGCCCTGGGGTAACACAGATACGCAGTATTTT
cdr3_aa: CASSSPWGNTDTQYF

v_call: TRBV4-2
clone_size: -
j_call: TRBJ1-5
d_call: -
cdr3_nt: TGTGCCAGCAGCCAAGTGCAAGGACAAAGGGGGAGAGAGAATCAGCCCCAGCATTTT
cdr3_aa: CASSQVQGQRGRENQPQHF

v_call: TRBV5-1
clone_size: -
j_call: TRBJ2-1
d_call: TRBD2
cdr3_nt: TGCGCCAGCAGCGAGGGCCTGAGGGACTACAACAATGAGCAGTTCTTC
cdr3_aa: CASSEGLRDYNNEQFF

v_call: TRBV19
clone_size: -
j_call: TRBJ1-4
d_call: TRBD1
cdr3_nt: TGTGCCAGTAGTATAGCATGGGACAGTAATGAAAAACTGTTTTTT
cdr3_aa: CASSIAWDSNEKLFF

v_call: TRBV28
clone_size: -
j_call: TRBJ1-5
d_call: TRBD1
cdr3_nt: TGTGCCAGCAGTCGCTCCGGGACAGCAGCGGGGAATAAGCCCCAGCATTTT
cdr3_aa: CASSRSGTAAGNKPQHF

v_call: TRBV29-1
clone_size: -
j_call: TRBJ2-5
d_call: -
cdr3_nt: TGCAGCGTTGCAAGAGTCCAAGAGACCCAGTACTTC
cdr3_aa: CSVARVQETQYF

v_call: TRBV29-1
clone_size: -
j_call: TRBJ1-4
d_call: -
cdr3_nt: TGCAGCGCCCATTCGTCGGGGGCGAATGAAAAACTGTTTTTT
cdr3_aa: CSAHSSGANEKLFF

v_call: TRBV10-3
clone_size: -
j_call: TRBJ2-3
d_call: -
cdr3_nt: TGTGCCATTTCCGGAGGGGGCACAGATACGCAGTATTTT
cdr3_aa: CAISGGGTDTQYF

v_call: TRBV27
clone_size: -
j_call: TRBJ2-3
d_call: -
cdr3_nt: TGTGCCAGCAGTTTATCGAATTGGTACTCCACAGATACGCAGTATTTT
cdr3_aa: CASSLSNWYSTDTQYF

v_call: TRBV19
clone_size: -
j_call: TRBJ1-1
d_call: -
cdr3_nt: TGTGCCAGTAGTACTGGGACTGAAGCTTTCTTT
cdr3_aa: CASSTGTEAFF

v_call: TRBV7-9
clone_size: few
j_call: TRBJ1-3
d_call: -
cdr3_nt: TGTGCCAGCAGCTTGCAGAGCTCTGGAAACACCATATATTTT
cdr3_aa: CASSLQSSGNTIYF

v_call: TRBV28
clone_size: -
j_call: TRBJ1-2
d_call: TRBD1
cdr3_nt: TGTGCCAGCAGCCCGGACAGGGTAGGGGGCTACACCTTC
cdr3_aa: CASSPDRVGGYTF

v_call: TRBV11-1
clone_size: -
j_call: TRBJ1-2
d_call: TRBD1
cdr3_nt: TGTGCCACTCAGGACAGGGACTCTTATGGCTACACCTTC
cdr3_aa: CATQDRDSYGYTF

v_call: TRBV12-5
clone_size: -
j_call: TRBJ2-5
d_call: TRBD1
cdr3_nt: TGTGCTAGTGCTGAAACGACAGGGAAAGAGACCCAGTACTTC
cdr3_aa: CASAETTGKETQYF

v_call: TRBV7-3
clone_size: -
j_call: TRBJ1-2
d_call: -
cdr3_nt: TGTGCCAGCAGCTTACTTGGGAACTATGGCTACACCTTC
cdr3_aa: CASSLLGNYGYTF

v_call: TRBV5-1
clone_size: -
j_call: TRBJ2-2
d_call: -
cdr3_nt: TGCGCCAGCAGCTTTCTCAGGGGCGAAAACACCGGGGAGCTGTTTTTT
cdr3_aa: CASSFLRGENTGELFF

v_call: TRBV7-2
clone_size: -
j_call: TRBJ2-2
d_call: -
cdr3_nt: TGTGCCAGCAGCTTAGTTCCTTCCATCGCGAACACCGGGGAGCTGTTTTTT
cdr3_aa: CASSLVPSIANTGELFF

v_call: TRBV2
clone_size: -
j_call: TRBJ1-5
d_call: -
cdr3_nt: TGTGCCAGCAGTCGTAGGATCCAGAGCAATCAGCCCCAGCATTTT
cdr3_aa: CASSRRIQSNQPQHF

v_call: TRBV27
clone_size: -
j_call: TRBJ2-3
d_call: -
cdr3_nt: TGTGCCAGCAGTGGAGGGAAGCTCACAGATACGCAGTATTTT
cdr3_aa: CASSGGKLTDTQYF

v_call: TRBV18
clone_size: many
j_call: TRBJ2-7
d_call: TRBD1
cdr3_nt: TGTGCCAGCTCACCATATTCCTCCCCCGTGGGGGGACAGGAGAAATACGAGCAGTACTTC
cdr3_aa: CASSPYSSPVGGQEKYEQYF

v_call: TRBV7-2
clone_size: -
j_call: TRBJ1-4
d_call: TRBD1
cdr3_nt: TGTGCCAGCAGCCCACCGACAGGGTTTGAAAAACTGTTTTTT
cdr3_aa: CASSPPTGFEKLFF

v_call: TRBV29-1
clone_size: once
j_call: TRBJ1-1
d_call: TRBD1
cdr3_nt: TGCAGCGTTACATCCGGGACAGGGTGGACTTTCTTT
cdr3_aa: CSVTSGTGWTFF

v_call: TRBV15
clone_size: -
j_call: TRBJ1-2
d_call: -
cdr3_nt: TGTGCCACCAGCAGAGTAAGCAGGGTATATGGCTACACCTTC
cdr3_aa: CATSRVSRVYGYTF

v_call: TRBV5-1
clone_size: -
j_call: TRBJ2-1
d_call: -
cdr3_nt: TGCGCCAGCAGTGGTGGTAGCGGCGTCTCCTACAATGAGCAGTTCTTC
cdr3_aa: CASSGGSGVSYNEQFF

v_call: TRBV7-2
clone_size: -
j_call: TRBJ2-3
d_call: TRBD2
cdr3_nt: TGTGCCAGCAGCTTAGGACTAGCGGGAGACCGAGATACGCAGTATTTT
cdr3_aa: CASSLGLAGDRDTQYF

v_call: TRBV28
clone_size: -
j_call: TRBJ1-3
d_call: -
cdr3_nt: TGTGCCAGCAGTTTATCGCTAGCTTGGCAGAGCTCTGGAAACACCATATATTTT
cdr3_aa: CASSLSLAWQSSGNTIYF

v_call: TRBV7-2
clone_size: -
j_call: TRBJ1-1
d_call: TRBD1
cdr3_nt: TGTGCCAGCAGCTTATTCGGACAGGGGACTGAAGCTTTCTTT
cdr3_aa: CASSLFGQGTEAFF

v_call: TRBV5-1
clone_size: -
j_call: TRBJ2-1
d_call: TRBD1
cdr3_nt: TGCGCCAGCAGCCCGCGGGGACAGGGTAGCAATGAGCAGTTCTTC
cdr3_aa: CASSPRGQGSNEQFF

v_call: TRBV19
clone_size: -
j_call: TRBJ2-2
d_call: TRBD1
cdr3_nt: TGTGCCAGTAGAAGGGGGCACACCGGGGAGCTGTTTTTT
cdr3_aa: CASRRGHTGELFF

v_call: TRBV9
clone_size: -
j_call: TRBJ2-3
d_call: -
cdr3_nt: TGTGCCAGCAGCATGGGACCTGGCCTCGCAGATACGCAGTATTTT
cdr3_aa: CASSMGPGLADTQYF

v_call: TRBV28
clone_size: -
j_call: TRBJ2-7
d_call: -
cdr3_nt: TGTGCCAGCAGTACAGCCCCGTTCTTATACGAGCAGTACTTC
cdr3_aa: CASSTAPFLYEQYF

v_call: TRBV27
clone_size: -
j_call: TRBJ2-7
d_call: -
cdr3_nt: TGTGCCAGCAGTCCCACAGGGTACAACGAGCAGTACTTC
cdr3_aa: CASSPTGYNEQYF

v_call: TRBV7-9
clone_size: -
j_call: TRBJ2-1
d_call: TRBD2
cdr3_nt: TGTGCCAGCAGCCGGACTAGCGGGAGGGGTTTCAATGAGCAGTTCTTC
cdr3_aa: CASSRTSGRGFNEQFF

v_call: TRBV6-1
clone_size: once
j_call: TRBJ2-7
d_call: TRBD1
cdr3_nt: TGTGCCAGCGACCGGGACAGGGCAACCTACGAGCAGTACTTC
cdr3_aa: CASDRDRATYEQYF

v_call: TRBV10-3
clone_size: -
j_call: TRBJ2-1
d_call: TRBD2
cdr3_nt: TGTGCCATCAGCGACGGTGGGCGTTGGGTAGCGGGAGGTAATGAGCAGTTCTTC
cdr3_aa: CAISDGGRWVAGGNEQFF

v_call: TRBV10-3
clone_size: few
j_call: TRBJ2-7
d_call: TRBD2
cdr3_nt: TGTGCCATCAGCGCCGTACTAGCGGGAGGGCCCTACGAGCAGTACTTC
cdr3_aa: CAISAVLAGGPYEQYF

v_call: TRBV25-1
clone_size: -
j_call: TRBJ2-3
d_call: -
cdr3_nt: TGTGCCAGCACCGCCACCGGGACAAGGGTGGATACGCAGTATTTT
cdr3_aa: CASTATGTRVDTQYF

v_call: TRBV7-2
clone_size: -
j_call: TRBJ2-5
d_call: TRBD2
cdr3_nt: TGTGCCAGCAGCTTAGCCAGCGGGAGTTCCCAAGAGACCCAGTACTTC
cdr3_aa: CASSLASGSSQETQYF

v_call: TRBV4-2
clone_size: few
j_call: TRBJ2-7
d_call: -
cdr3_nt: TGTGCCAGCAGCCGAGAGATTGGGGAGCTTACCTACGAGCAGTACTTC
cdr3_aa: CASSREIGELTYEQYF

v_call: TRBV2
clone_size: -
j_call: TRBJ1-4
d_call: -
cdr3_nt: TGTGCCAGCAGCGGCGAAGGCAATGAAAAACTGTTTTTT
cdr3_aa: CASSGEGNEKLFF

v_call: TRBV6-1
clone_size: -
j_call: TRBJ2-7
d_call: -
cdr3_nt: TGTGCCAGCAACTCGCAGTACGAGCAGTACTTC
cdr3_aa: CASNSQYEQYF

v_call: TRBV7-2
clone_size: -
j_call: TRBJ2-3
d_call: -
cdr3_nt: TGTGCCAGCAGCTTGAGAGCACTGAGAACCGGCACAGATACGCAGTATTTT
cdr3_aa: CASSLRALRTGTDTQYF

v_call: TRBV7-9
clone_size: once
j_call: TRBJ2-7
d_call: -
cdr3_nt: TGTGCCAGCAGCTCGATTGCGGGCTACGAGCAGTACTTC
cdr3_aa: CASSSIAGYEQYF

v_call: TRBV7-2
clone_size: many
j_call: TRBJ2-7
d_call: -
cdr3_nt: TGTGCCAGCAGTCACTGGGGGTGGGCAACCTACGAGCAGTACTTC
cdr3_aa: CASSHWGWATYEQYF